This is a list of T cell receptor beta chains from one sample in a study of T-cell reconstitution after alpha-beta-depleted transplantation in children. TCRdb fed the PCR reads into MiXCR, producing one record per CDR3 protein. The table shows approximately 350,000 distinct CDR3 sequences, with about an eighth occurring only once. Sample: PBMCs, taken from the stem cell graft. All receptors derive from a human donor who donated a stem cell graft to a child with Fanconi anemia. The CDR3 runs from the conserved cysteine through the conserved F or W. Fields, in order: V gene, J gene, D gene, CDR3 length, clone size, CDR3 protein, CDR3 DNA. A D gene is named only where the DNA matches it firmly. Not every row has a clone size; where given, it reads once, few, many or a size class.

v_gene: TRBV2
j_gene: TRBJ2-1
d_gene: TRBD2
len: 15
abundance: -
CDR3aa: CASSVTSGGAVEQFF
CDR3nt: TGTGCCAGCAGTGTGACTAGCGGGGGGGCCGTTGAGCAGTTCTTC

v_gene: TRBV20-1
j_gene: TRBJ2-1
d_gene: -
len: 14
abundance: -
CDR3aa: CSARYRGVYNEQFF
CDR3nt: TGCAGTGCTAGATATAGGGGGGTGTACAATGAGCAGTTCTTC

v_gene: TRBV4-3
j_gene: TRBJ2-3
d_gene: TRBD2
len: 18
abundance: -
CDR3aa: CASSQDPFSGGHTDTQYF
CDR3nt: TGCGCCAGCAGCCAAGATCCCTTCAGCGGGGGGCACACAGATACGCAGTATTTT

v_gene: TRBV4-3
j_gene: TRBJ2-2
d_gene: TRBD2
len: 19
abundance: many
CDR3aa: CASSQELGLAMIGTGELFF
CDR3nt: TGCGCCAGCAGCCAAGAGTTAGGACTAGCGATGATCGGGACCGGGGAGCTGTTTTTT

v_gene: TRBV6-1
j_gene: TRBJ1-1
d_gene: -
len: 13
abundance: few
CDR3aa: CASRPDRASEAFF
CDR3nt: TGTGCCAGCAGACCAGACCGGGCCTCAGAGGCTTTCTTT

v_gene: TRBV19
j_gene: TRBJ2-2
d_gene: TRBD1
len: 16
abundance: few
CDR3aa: CASTQKGAGDAGELFF
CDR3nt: TGTGCCAGTACCCAAAAGGGGGCAGGGGATGCCGGGGAGCTGTTTTTT

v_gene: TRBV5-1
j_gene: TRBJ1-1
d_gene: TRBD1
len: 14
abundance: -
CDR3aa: CASSLRQGKAEAFF
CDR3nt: TGCGCCAGCAGCCTTCGACAGGGAAAGGCTGAAGCTTTCTTT

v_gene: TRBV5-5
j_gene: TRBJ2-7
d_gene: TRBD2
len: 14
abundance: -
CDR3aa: CASSLGGGDSEQYF
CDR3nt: TGTGCCAGCAGCTTGGGGGGAGGGGATAGCGAGCAGTACTTC

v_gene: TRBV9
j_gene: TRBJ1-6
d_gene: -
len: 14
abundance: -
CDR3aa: CASSVGQGTSPLHF
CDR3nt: TGTGCCAGCAGCGTTGGGCAGGGAACTTCACCCCTCCACTTT

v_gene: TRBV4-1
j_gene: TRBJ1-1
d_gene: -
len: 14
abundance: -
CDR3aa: CASSQDAGNTEAFF
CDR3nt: TGCGCCAGCAGCCAAGATGCTGGGAACACTGAAGCTTTCTTT

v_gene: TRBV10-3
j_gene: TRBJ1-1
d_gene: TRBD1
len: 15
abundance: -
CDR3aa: CAISDGTGGVPEAFF
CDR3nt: TGTGCCATCAGTGACGGGACAGGGGGAGTTCCTGAAGCTTTCTTT

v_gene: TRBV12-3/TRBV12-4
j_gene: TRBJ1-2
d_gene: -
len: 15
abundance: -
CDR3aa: CASSLSGAGHYGYTF
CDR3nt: TGTGCCAGCAGTTTATCGGGGGCGGGACACTATGGCTACACCTTC

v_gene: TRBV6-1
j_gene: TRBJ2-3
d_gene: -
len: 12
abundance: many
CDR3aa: CASSERIDTQYF
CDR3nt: TGTGCCAGCAGTGAACGGATAGATACGCAGTATTTT

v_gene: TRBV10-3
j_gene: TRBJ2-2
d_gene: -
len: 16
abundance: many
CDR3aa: CAISESANSGTGELFF
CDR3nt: TGTGCCATCAGTGAGTCGGCCAACTCGGGAACCGGGGAGCTGTTTTTT

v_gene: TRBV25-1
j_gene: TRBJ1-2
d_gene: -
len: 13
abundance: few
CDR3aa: CASSRDGGYGYTF
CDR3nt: TGTGCCAGCAGTCGGGACGGAGGCTATGGCTACACCTTC

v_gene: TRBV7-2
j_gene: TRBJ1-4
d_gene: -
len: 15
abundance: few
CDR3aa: CASSLKTAGFVKLFF
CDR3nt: TGTGCCAGCAGCTTAAAAACAGCCGGGTTCGTAAAACTGTTTTTT

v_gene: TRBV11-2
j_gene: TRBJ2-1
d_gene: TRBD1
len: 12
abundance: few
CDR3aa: CASSLGGTGKFF
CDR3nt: TGTGCCAGCAGCTTAGGCGGGACAGGGAAGTTCTTC

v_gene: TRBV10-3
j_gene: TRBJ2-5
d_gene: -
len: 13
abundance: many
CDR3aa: CAISEAGGETQYF
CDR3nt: TGTGCCATCAGTGAGGCCGGTGGGGAGACCCAGTACTTC

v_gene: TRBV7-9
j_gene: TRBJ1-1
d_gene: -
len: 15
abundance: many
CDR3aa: CASSSRDGMNTEAFF
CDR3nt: TGTGCCAGCAGCTCCCGGGACGGAATGAACACTGAAGCTTTCTTT

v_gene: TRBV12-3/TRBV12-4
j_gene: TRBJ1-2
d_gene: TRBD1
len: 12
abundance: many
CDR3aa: CASSQGDYGYTF
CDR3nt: TGTGCCAGCAGTCAGGGGGACTATGGCTACACCTTC

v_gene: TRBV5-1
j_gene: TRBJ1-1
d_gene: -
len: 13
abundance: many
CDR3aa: CASSLAVGSEAFF
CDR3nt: TGCGCCAGCAGCTTGGCCGTCGGTAGCGAAGCTTTCTTT

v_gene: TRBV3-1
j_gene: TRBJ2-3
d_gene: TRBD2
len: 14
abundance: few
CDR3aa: CASGLGLATDTQYF
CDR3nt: TGTGCCAGCGGTCTTGGACTAGCCACAGATACGCAGTATTTT

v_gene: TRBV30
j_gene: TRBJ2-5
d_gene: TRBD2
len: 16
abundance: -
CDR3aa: CAWSVGVAGEKETQYF
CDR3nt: TGTGCCTGGAGTGTAGGGGTAGCGGGAGAGAAAGAGACCCAGTACTTC

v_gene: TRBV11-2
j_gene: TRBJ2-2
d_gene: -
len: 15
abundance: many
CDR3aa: CASSLPGIGSGELFF
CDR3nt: TGTGCCAGCAGCTTACCAGGGATTGGCTCCGGGGAGCTGTTTTTT

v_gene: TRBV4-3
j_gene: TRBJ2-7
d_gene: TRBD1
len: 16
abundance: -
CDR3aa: CASSQERGQGAYEQYF
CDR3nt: TGCGCCAGCAGCCAAGAACGCGGACAGGGGGCGTACGAGCAGTACTTC

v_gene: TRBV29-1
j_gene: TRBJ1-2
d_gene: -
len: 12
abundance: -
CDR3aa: CSVERDGDGYTF
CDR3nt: TGCAGCGTTGAAAGGGACGGAGATGGCTACACCTTC

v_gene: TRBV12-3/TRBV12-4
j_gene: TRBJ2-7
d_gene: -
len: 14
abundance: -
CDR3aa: CASSLTGFEDEQYF
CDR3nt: TGTGCCAGCAGTCTTACAGGGTTTGAAGACGAGCAGTACTTC

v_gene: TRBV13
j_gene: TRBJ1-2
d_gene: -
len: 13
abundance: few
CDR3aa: CASSTISGSGYTF
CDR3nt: TGTGCCAGCAGTACAATATCAGGGTCTGGCTACACCTTC

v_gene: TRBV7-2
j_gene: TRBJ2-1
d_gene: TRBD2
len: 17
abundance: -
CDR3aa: CASSSPSSGGAHNEQFF
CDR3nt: TGTGCCAGCAGCTCGCCCAGTAGCGGGGGGGCACACAATGAGCAGTTCTTC

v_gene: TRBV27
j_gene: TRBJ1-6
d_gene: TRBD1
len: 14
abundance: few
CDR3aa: CASRQLTGLSPLHF
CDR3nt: TGTGCCAGCAGACAGCTGACAGGGCTTTCACCCCTCCACTTT

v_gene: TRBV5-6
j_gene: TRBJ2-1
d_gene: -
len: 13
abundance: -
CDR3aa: CASSGLMTNEQFF
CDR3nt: TGTGCCAGCAGCGGCCTAATGACAAATGAGCAGTTCTTC

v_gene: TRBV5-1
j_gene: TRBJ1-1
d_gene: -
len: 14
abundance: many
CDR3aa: CASSLVGRNTEAFF
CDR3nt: TGCGCCAGCAGCTTGGTGGGTAGGAACACTGAAGCTTTCTTT

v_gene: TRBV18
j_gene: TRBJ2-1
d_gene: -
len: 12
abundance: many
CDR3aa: CASSPQTNEQFF
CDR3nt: TGTGCCAGCTCACCACAAACCAATGAGCAGTTCTTC

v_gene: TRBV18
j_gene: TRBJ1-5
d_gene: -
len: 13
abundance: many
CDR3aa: CASSPVDNQPQHF
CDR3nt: TGTGCCAGCTCACCCGTCGATAATCAGCCCCAGCATTTT

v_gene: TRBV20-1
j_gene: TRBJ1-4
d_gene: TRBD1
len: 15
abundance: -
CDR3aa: CSALLGTGGNEKLFF
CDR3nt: TGCAGTGCTCTCTTGGGGACAGGAGGGAATGAAAAACTGTTTTTT

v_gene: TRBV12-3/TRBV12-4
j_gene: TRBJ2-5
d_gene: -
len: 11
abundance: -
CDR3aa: CASSFAGTQYF
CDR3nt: TGTGCCAGCAGTTTCGCCGGGACCCAGTACTTC

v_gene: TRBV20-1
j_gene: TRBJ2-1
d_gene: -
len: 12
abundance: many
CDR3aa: CSAGGTRDEQFF
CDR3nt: TGCAGTGCCGGGGGAACACGGGATGAGCAGTTCTTC

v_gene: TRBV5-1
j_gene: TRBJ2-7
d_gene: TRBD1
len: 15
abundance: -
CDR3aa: CASSFLTGQGGEQYF
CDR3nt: TGCGCCAGCAGCTTCCTGACGGGACAGGGTGGGGAGCAGTACTTC

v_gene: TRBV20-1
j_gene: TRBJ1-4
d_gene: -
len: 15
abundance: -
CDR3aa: CSAGLSGHVNEKLFF
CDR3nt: TGCAGTGCTGGCTTATCGGGACACGTCAATGAAAAACTGTTTTTT

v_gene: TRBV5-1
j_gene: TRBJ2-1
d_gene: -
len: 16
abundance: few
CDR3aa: CASSRGGSGAYNEQFF
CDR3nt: TGCGCCAGCAGCCGAGGGGGTTCTGGAGCCTACAATGAGCAGTTCTTC

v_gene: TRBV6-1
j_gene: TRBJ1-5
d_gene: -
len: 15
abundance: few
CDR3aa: CASSISQGSNQPQHF
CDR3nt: TGTGCCAGCAGTATAAGTCAGGGCAGCAATCAGCCCCAGCATTTT

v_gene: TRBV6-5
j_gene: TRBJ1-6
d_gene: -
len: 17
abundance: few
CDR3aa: CASSYSFAQASNSPLHF
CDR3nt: TGTGCCAGCAGTTACTCTTTTGCCCAGGCCTCTAATTCACCCCTCCACTTT

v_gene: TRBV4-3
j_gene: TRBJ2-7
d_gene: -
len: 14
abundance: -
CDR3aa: CASSQDRDSYEQYF
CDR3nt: TGCGCCAGCAGCCAAGATCGTGACAGCTACGAGCAGTACTTC

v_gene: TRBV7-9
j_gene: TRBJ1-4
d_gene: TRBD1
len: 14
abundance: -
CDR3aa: CASSLDRDRFKLFF
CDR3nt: TGTGCCAGCAGCTTGGATCGGGACAGGTTCAAACTGTTTTTT

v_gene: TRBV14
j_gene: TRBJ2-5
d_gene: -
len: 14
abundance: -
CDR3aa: CASSQDLSGDNKYF
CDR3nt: TGTGCCAGCAGCCAAGATCTATCTGGGGACAATAAGTACTTC

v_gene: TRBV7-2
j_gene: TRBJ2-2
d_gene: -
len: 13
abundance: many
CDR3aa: CASSIGITGELFF
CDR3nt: TGTGCCAGCAGCATAGGGATTACCGGGGAGCTGTTTTTT

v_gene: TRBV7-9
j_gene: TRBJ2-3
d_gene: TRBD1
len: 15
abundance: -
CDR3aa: CASSLAPTGRDTQYF
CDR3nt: TGTGCCAGCAGCTTAGCTCCGACAGGGAGAGATACGCAGTATTTT

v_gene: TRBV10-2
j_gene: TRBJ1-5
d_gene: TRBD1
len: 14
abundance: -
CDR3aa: CASSETGGNQPQHF
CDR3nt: TGCGCCAGCAGTGAAACAGGGGGCAATCAGCCCCAGCATTTT

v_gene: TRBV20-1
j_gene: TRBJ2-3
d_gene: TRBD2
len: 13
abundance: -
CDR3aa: CSATLAGGVSQYF
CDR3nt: TGCAGTGCTACTCTAGCGGGGGGGGTATCGCAGTATTTT

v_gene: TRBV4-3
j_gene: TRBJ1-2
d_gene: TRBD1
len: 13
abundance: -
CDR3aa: CASSQETGDGYTF
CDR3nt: TGCGCCAGCAGCCAAGAGACAGGGGATGGCTACACCTTC

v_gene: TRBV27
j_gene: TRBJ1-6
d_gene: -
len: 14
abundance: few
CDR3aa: CASSLGGLDSPLHF
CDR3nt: TGTGCCAGCAGTTTGGGGGGGCTTGATTCACCCCTCCACTTT

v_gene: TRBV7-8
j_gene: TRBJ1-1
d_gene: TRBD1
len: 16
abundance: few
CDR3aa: CASSQPPGQGATEAFF
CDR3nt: TGTGCCAGCAGCCAACCACCGGGACAGGGGGCGACTGAAGCTTTCTTT

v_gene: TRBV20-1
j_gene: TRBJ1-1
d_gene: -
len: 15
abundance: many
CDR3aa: CSARERAGLNTEAFF
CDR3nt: TGCAGTGCTAGAGAGCGGGCAGGGCTGAACACTGAAGCTTTCTTT

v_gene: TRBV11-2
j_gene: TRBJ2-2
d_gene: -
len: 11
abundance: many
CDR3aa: CASRFTGELFF
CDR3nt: TGTGCCAGCAGATTTACCGGGGAGCTGTTTTTT

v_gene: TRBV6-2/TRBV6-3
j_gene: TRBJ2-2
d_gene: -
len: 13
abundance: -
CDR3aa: CAGTKGSTGELFF
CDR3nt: TGTGCCGGAACTAAGGGTTCAACCGGGGAGCTGTTTTTT